The present T cell receptor (beta chain) was sequenced within a study of CD8 T cells in Susac syndrome. With random hexamers, 0.5 to 1 ug RNA was reverse transcribed. A multiplex approach, immunoSEQ multiplex PCR, amplified TCR beta CDR3 across 54 Vbeta and 13 Jbeta. TCRdb recomputed calls from the immunoSEQ multiplex PCR reads with MiXCR, one row per CDR3 protein. The sample lists about 120,000 distinct CDR3 sequences; 80% to 95% were seen once. This clonotype was observed a single time. Trimming at V came to 2 bases and at J to 7 bases, leaving 16 bases not matched to a gene. The CDR3 is 17 amino acids. Germline-derived CDR1 and CDR2 are SEHNR and FQNEAQ (reference sequence).

The V call is TRBV7-9, the J call TRBJ2-5; TRBD1 aligns across 7 bases. Sequenced input: CD8+ T cells from PBMCs. The TCR was taken from a human donor in good health. DNA for the CDR3: TGTGCCAGCAGCTTAATCCCCCCGGACAGGCCGGAGGCGACCCAGTACTTC. Translated, it gives CASSLIPPDRPEATQYF.